Sequencing of this T cell receptor beta chain was carried out in a study of T cell repertoires in cytomegalovirus infection. The wider study: Both CMV infection and a matching HLA type were indicated by public TCR beta signatures. The study's findings and limits: Dominating the ex vivo response were HLA-C-restricted CMV-specific TCR beta clonotypes.

TCRdb fed the reads into MiXCR, producing one record per CDR3 protein. The sample includes 640,000 or so distinct CDR3 sequences, around 31% of them seen just once. Concerning this clonotype: What it binds is not known.

The CDR3 length is 17 residues. Germline CDR1 reads MDHEN; CDR2 reads SYDVKM. Trimming took 6 bases from V and 0 from J; bases not matched to a gene: 10. The chain uses TRBV28 and TRBJ1-3; 8 positions match TRBD1. The clonotype was recovered from a human donor in good health (CMV status not recorded). Some clones in this sample may be carry-over from other donors' samples. The specimen comprised cultured PBMCs, sampled from culture after CMV antigen stimulation. The chain's CDR3 is CASSTGGGLYSGNTIYF. In DNA, the CDR3 is TGTGCCAGCAGCACAGGGGGGGGGCTGTACTCTGGAAACACCATATATTTT.